Following are 21 T cell receptor beta chains from one sample sequenced in a study of shared clonotypes between healthy human individuals. The protocol was immunoSEQ multiplex PCR, while the TCRdb copy is restricted to in-frame clones and leaves out a portion. Among 2 million to 2.5 million clones, 85% to 95% were seen once, and the ten largest hold about 0.39%. Sequencing was performed on naive CD4+ T cells from PBMCs. Subset noted: CD45RA+ positively selected. The receptors here all came from a man in his late teens or twenties in good health. Some clones in this sample may be carry-over from other donors' samples.

Of note for this clone: This specimen includes other DNA sequences encoding the same CDR3. This sequence joins TRBV19 and TRBJ1-1; D ambiguous. Between the trimmed V and J ends, which lost 2 bases and 3 bases, there was a span of 7 bases. The CDR3 totals 13 residues. The V gene's germline CDR1 is LNHDA and CDR2 SQIVND (reference sequence). The DNA for the CDR3 is TGTGCCAGTAGTATAATCAGAGACACTGAAGCTTTCTTT. Its protein is CASSIIRDTEAFF.

This clone was seen only once. The chain combines TRBV7-2 with TRBJ1-5; D remains ambiguous. The length of the CDR3 is 15 residues. The V end was cut by 5 bases, the J end by 7 bases, with 18 bases between. The germline V gene has CDR1 SGHTA and CDR2 FQGNSA. CDR3 loop: CASSREPSTGQPQHF. Here the CDR3 DNA reads TGTGCCAGCAGCCGTGAGCCCTCCACCGGGCAGCCCCAGCATTTT.

The CDR3 DNA sequence: TGTGCCAGCAGTTACCAAGGCAGGGCCTACTCCTACGAGCAGTACTTC. As protein: CASSYQGRAYSYEQYF. The V gene is TRBV6-5, the J gene TRBJ2-5; a weak D match, TRBD1 (5 bases). The J call may be incorrect, as the DNA end agrees better with TRBJ2-7. The CDR3 consists of 16 residues. The germline CDR1 and CDR2 sequences are MNHEY and SVGAGI.

Regarding this clone: Other DNA sequences from this sample encode an identical CDR3 as well. The chain recombines TRBV28 with TRBJ1-1; D not resolved. This CDR3 is 12 amino acids long. The germline V gene has CDR1 MDHEN and CDR2 SYDVKM. V gave up 6 bases and J gave up 0 bases, with 5 bases separating them. CDR3 region: CASSLLNTEAFF. In nucleotides, the CDR3 is TGTGCCAGCAGCCTACTGAACACTGAAGCTTTCTTT.

The chain combines TRBV29-1 with TRBJ2-3, with 7 positions matching TRBD2. The ends lost 7 bases at V and 6 bases at J; junction bases unmatched: 13. Germline V gene lookup returns CDR1 SQVTM and CDR2 ANQGSEA. The CDR3 covers 14 residues. The CDR3 DNA follows: TGCAGCGGGCTAGTGCGGGAGCCTGTGGATACGCAGTATTTT. Amino acids: CSGLVREPVDTQYF.

This clone is a singleton in its sample. The gene calls are TRBV7-2 and TRBJ2-1; TRBD2 matches 12 bases. V was pared by 6 bases and J by 0 bases, with 12 bases of the junction left unmatched. The germline gives CDR1 SGHTA, CDR2 FQGNSA. The CDR3 sequence is 19 residues long. CDR3: CASRTGTSGYSSSYNEQFF. The CDR3 DNA sequence: TGTGCCAGCAGGACCGGGACTAGCGGGTACTCTAGCTCCTACAATGAGCAGTTCTTC.

The rearrangement links TRBV11-2 to TRBJ2-1; 7 bases fit TRBD2. The CDR3 covers 13 residues. Germline V gene lookup returns CDR1 SGHAT and CDR2 FQNNGV. V lost 2 bases and J lost 10; bases outside the gene matches: 5. For the CDR3, the DNA is TGTGCCAGCAGCTTACTGTCCGGGAGGGAGCAGTTCTTC. This gives the protein CASSLLSGREQFF.

The rearrangement uses TRBV27 and TRBJ2-7; 10 nucleotides match TRBD1. Germline V gene sequence: CDR1 MNHEY, CDR2 SMNVEV (reference sequence). The CDR3 loop spans 15 amino acids. V lost 4 bases and J lost 8; bases outside the gene matches: 11. CDR3 nucleotide sequence: TGTGCCAGCAGTTCTTCCGGGACAGGGGACAAGCAGCAGTACTTC. It is translated as CASSSSGTGDKQQYF.

The chain combines TRBV27 with TRBJ1-4, with D uncertain. Germline V gene lookup returns CDR1 MNHEY and CDR2 SMNVEV (reference sequence). The CDR3 covers 17 residues. The V gene lost 2 bases and the J gene lost 0 bases, with 13 bases spanning the gap. CDR3 in amino acids: CASSLRVGLATNEKLFF. CDR3 bases: TGTGCCAGCAGTTTACGGGTGGGCCTTGCAACTAATGAAAAACTGTTTTTT. Full variable domain (remainder filled in from reference TRBV27 and TRBJ1-4): EAQVTQNPRYLITVTGKKLTVTCSQNMNHEYMSWYRQDPGLGLRQIYYSMNVEVTDKGDVPEGYKVSRKEKRNFPLILESPSPNQTSLYFCASSLRVGLATNEKLFFGSGTQLSVL.

CDR3 protein: CASSAGLAGSYEQYF. The CDR3 bases are TGTGCCAGCAGTGCGGGACTAGCCGGCTCCTACGAGCAGTACTTC. The rearrangement links TRBV28 to TRBJ2-7; 9 bases agree with TRBD2. CDR3 size: 15 residues. After removal of 5 bases from V and 0 bases from J, the junction contained 5 bases not matched to a gene. The V gene's germline CDR1 is MDHEN and CDR2 SYDVKM.

The V gene is TRBV19, the J gene TRBJ2-7; D is tentatively TRBD1 or TRBD2 (5 bases each). The CDR3 totals 15 residues. V was cut by 3 bases and J by 2 bases, with 14 bases left in between. Germline CDR1 reads LNHDA; CDR2 reads SQIVND (reference sequence). In DNA form, the CDR3 reads TGTGCCAGTAGTATTGGGACCGTCTTTACCTACGAGCAGTACTTC. As protein: CASSIGTVFTYEQYF.

J is TRBJ1-6 and V is TRBV30; TRBD1 matches 9 bases. CDR3 length: 14 residues. The V and J ends lost 7 bases and 3 bases, in that order; junction bases with no gene match: 4. The germline V gene has CDR1 GTSNPN and CDR2 SVGIG (reference sequence). DNA for the CDR3: TGTGCCTCGGGACAGGGAGGCTATAATTCACCCCTCCACTTT. Translated, it gives CASGQGGYNSPLHF.

J is TRBJ2-1 and V is TRBV27, with D possibly being TRBD1 or TRBD2 (5 bases each). V lost 4 bases and J lost 5, with 24 bases in between. This CDR3 region has 18 residues. The V gene's germline CDR1 is MNHEY and CDR2 SMNVEV (reference sequence). The CDR3 DNA reads as TGTGCCAGCAGTTCTATCGGGACGGTAAGAATAATGGACAATGAGCAGTTCTTC. Protein sequence: CASSSIGTVRIMDNEQFF.

The chain combines TRBV2 with TRBJ1-1; D is undetermined. The CDR3 extends over 15 amino acids. Between the trimmed V and J ends, which lost 2 bases and 2 bases, there was a span of 12 bases. CDR1 is SNHLY and CDR2 is FYNNEI in the germline V gene. CDR3 protein: CASSEFSWVNTEAFF. The CDR3 nucleotides are TGTGCCAGCAGTGAATTTTCATGGGTAAACACTGAAGCTTTCTTT.

This chain links TRBV10-2 with TRBJ1-4; unclear D gene. This CDR3 has 14 amino acids. V lost 8 bases and J lost 0, with 10 bases in between. The germline V gene encodes CDR1 WSHSY and CDR2 SAAADI. CDR3 nucleotides: TGCGCCAGCGGGTGGGCAGCAACTAATGAAAAACTGTTTTTT. Protein product: CASGWAATNEKLFF.

The V call is TRBV19, the J call TRBJ1-1; D is perhaps TRBD1 (6 bases). Germline V gene data show CDR1 as LNHDA and CDR2 as SQIVND (reference sequence). Trimming cost V 3 bases and J 0 bases, with 14 bases left between them. The CDR3 covers 16 residues. DNA for the CDR3: TGTGCCAGTAGTATGCGGGGGGCCGGGATGAACACTGAAGCTTTCTTT. Residues: CASSMRGAGMNTEAFF.

Worth noting for this clone: Different DNA sequences within this sample yield the same CDR3. V usage is TRBV7-9 and J usage is TRBJ2-5; 9 bases agree with TRBD2. J was trimmed by 4 bases and V by 1 base; bases with no gene match: 1. Germline loops: CDR1 SEHNR, CDR2 FQNEAQ (reference sequence). The CDR3 has 14 amino acids. Here the CDR3 reads CASSLVSGGETQYF. CDR3 nucleotides: TGTGCCAGCAGCTTAGTTAGCGGGGGAGAGACCCAGTACTTC.

This chain links TRBV15 with TRBJ2-7, with 9 bases fitting TRBD1. Trimming at V came to 5 bases and at J to 3 bases, leaving 8 bases not matched to a gene. The germline gives CDR1 LNHNV, CDR2 YYDKDF (reference sequence). The CDR3 loop spans 15 amino acids. The CDR3 DNA is TGTGCCACCAGCCTTGGACAGGGGACTGTCTACGAGCAGTACTTC. Protein sequence: CATSLGQGTVYEQYF. The full variable domain, completed using reference TRBV15 and TRBJ2-7, is DAMVIQNPRYQVTQFGKPVTLSCSQTLNHNVMYWYQQKSSQAPKLLFHYYDKDFNNEADTPDNFQSRRPNTSFCFLDIRSPGLGDTAMYLCATSLGQGTVYEQYFGPGTRLTVT.

The rearrangement joins TRBV7-7 to TRBJ2-7, with D possibly being TRBD1 or TRBD2 (6 bases each). CDR1 and CDR2 from the germline V gene are SSHAT and FNYEAQ (reference sequence). Trimming removed 8 bases at V and 9 bases at J, with 26 bases between. The CDR3 is 15 residues long. The CDR3 DNA follows: TGTGCCAGCGGAAGGAGTGAAGGGGGGCCGTTCGGGCAGTACTTC. This encodes CASGRSEGGPFGQYF.

The rearrangement joins TRBV15 to TRBJ2-7; D remains ambiguous. The germline gives CDR1 LNHNV, CDR2 YYDKDF (reference sequence). Trimming shortened V by 0 bases and J by 5 bases, and 5 bases separated the two germline ends. The CDR3 totals 12 residues. The CDR3 DNA reads as TGTGCCACCAGCAGAGAAGGAAACGAGCAGTACTTC. It is translated as CATSREGNEQYF.

The chain is built from TRBV7-2 and TRBJ1-4; tentatively, D is TRBD1 (5 bases). The CDR3 loop spans 14 amino acids. Germline lookup yields CDR1 SGHTA and CDR2 FQGNSA. V was cut by 3 bases and J by 7 bases, with 12 bases left in between. In nucleotides, the CDR3 is TGTGCCAGCAGCTTCGGGGGTCTTGGTGAAAAACTGTTTTTT. It specifies CASSFGGLGEKLFF.